The entry below gives a single TCR beta chain sequence along with its context. Germline V gene lookup returns CDR1 LGHDT and CDR2 YNNKEL (reference sequence). Between the trimmed V and J ends, which lost 1 base and 0 bases, there was a span of 10 bases. The CDR3 spans 15 residues. The data originate from a study of blood T cell repertoires in COVID-19. Turning to the study itself: Acute and convalescent COVID-19 specimens originated in the United States, Italy and Spain. PBMCs, B-cell-depleted T cells, or T cells provided the cDNA or gDNA that made up the material.

Adults between about 18 and 95 years of age took part from 24 US areas. Original processing notes: Counts of nucleated cells, estimated from reference gene primer amplification, were obtained. Profiling relied on immunoSEQ multiplex PCR, and the TCRdb table lists in-frame clones only, not all of them. That table is the source of V, J and clone size, and D and trimming were worked out from the DNA. The sample holds over 200,000 clones; about 91% are singletons and the top ten take more than 1%. This receptor was taken from a human donor in a cohort exposed to, infected with or recovered from COVID-19 (not recorded which). The donor label of this sample is uncertain. The sample comprised PBMCs or T cells enriched from blood (not recorded which). The chain combines TRBV3-1 (or the pseudogene TRBV3-2) with TRBJ2-7; D might be TRBD2 (5 bases). DNA of the CDR3: TGTGCCAGCAGCCAAGTTCCGGGAAGCTCCTACGAGCAGTACTTC. This codes for CASSQVPGSSYEQYF.